The 27 T cell receptor beta chains in this list originate from one sample, sequenced in a study of prognosis after radiotherapy for stage I lung cancer. Using two-round multiplex PCR, the authors amplified TCR beta CDR3 from genomic DNA. Gene-specific primers for each TRBV and TRBJ gene drove first-round PCR. TCRdb analysed the multiplex PCR reads with MiXCR anew, one entry per CDR3 protein. The sample holds around 15,000 distinct CDR3 sequences, 50% seen once. The sample in question was PBMCs, obtained before or after stereotactic body radiation therapy (not recorded which). The source of these receptors is a donor over 45 with non-small cell lung cancer.

The chain combines TRBV5-1 with TRBJ2-3; 9 positions agree with TRBD2. The CDR3 loop spans 15 amino acids. Looked up from germline, CDR1 is SGHRS and CDR2 is YFSETQ. J was trimmed by 2 bases and V by 4 bases; bases with no gene match: 5. In nucleotides, the CDR3 is TGCGCCAGCAGCGGGCCTAGCGGGACCACAGATACGCAGTATTTT. As protein: CASSGPSGTTDTQYF.

The gene calls are TRBV6-1 and TRBJ1-5; 7 positions match TRBD1. The CDR3 has 15 residues. The V segment lost 5 bases and the J segment 6 bases; nucleotides outside the gene matches: 10. CDR1 is MNHNS and CDR2 is SASEGT in the germline V gene. The CDR3 DNA follows: TGTGCCAGCAGTCCCAGCGGCACAGGGGTTCAGCCCCAGCATTTT. This gives the protein CASSPSGTGVQPQHF.

Points on this clonotype: This sequence may be a read error, since a much larger clone differs from it by one base. The chain recombines TRBV10-3 with TRBJ2-7, with TRBD2 matching 8 bases. V lost 7 bases and J lost 7; bases outside the gene matches: 12. The CDR3 loop spans 14 amino acids. Germline V gene data show CDR1 as ENHRY and CDR2 as SYGVKD. CDR3 in DNA: TGTGCCATCAAGGCTAGCGGGTCCTACAATGAGCAGTACTTC. Protein product: CAIKASGSYNEQYF.

Remarks on this clonotype: This could be a read error, since a much larger clone is one nucleotide away. This rearrangement joins TRBV7-3 to TRBJ2-1; 8 positions match TRBD2. V lost 5 bases and J lost 4; bases outside the gene matches: 7. This CDR3 region has 15 residues. Germline CDR1 is SGHTA and CDR2 is FQGTGA. The CDR3 sequence: CASSDLAGVYNEQFF. CDR3 in DNA: TGTGCCAGCAGCGATCTAGCGGGCGTATACAATGAGCAGTTCTTC.

The sample holds one count of this clonotype. This is likely an artifact of a read error, given a far larger clone one base away. The chain combines TRBV6-1 with TRBJ2-1; tentative D call: TRBD2 (9 bases). CDR3 size: 21 residues. V lost 3 bases and J lost 0, with 27 bases in between. CDR1 is MNHNS, CDR2 SASEGT, per germline. DNA for the CDR3: TGTGCCAGCAGTGACAGGGGGCGGCGAGCGGGAGGAGGGTTCTCCTACAATGAGCAGTTCTTC. Translating it yields CASSDRGRRAGGGFSYNEQFF.

The chain couples TRBV27 to TRBJ1-1, with D possibly being TRBD1 (5 bases). Germline V gene data show CDR1 as MNHEY and CDR2 as SMNVEV (reference sequence). The V and J ends lost 5 bases and 2 bases respectively, with 12 bases between them. This CDR3 comprises 14 residues. DNA for the CDR3: TGTGCCAGCAGTGTCCAGAGGGACAACACTGAAGCTTTCTTT. Encoded protein: CASSVQRDNTEAFF.

Comments on this clonotype: A clone one base away is much larger, so this may be a read error. The chain joins TRBV2 to TRBJ2-7; D is possibly TRBD2 (6 bases). V lost 9 bases to trimming and J lost 4 bases, with 28 bases between them. Per germline, CDR1 SNHLY and CDR2 FYNNEI. The CDR3 contains 17 residues. This CDR3 is CARGGNRADASIYEQYF. CDR3 coding DNA: TGTGCCAGAGGCGGGAATCGGGCAGACGCATCAATTTACGAGCAGTACTTC.

By share of the sample, this clonotype is medium-sized. The DNA of the CDR3 is TGTGCCAGCAACGCAAGGGGGGGACTAGCGGGAGCCGGGGAGCTGTTTTTT. The encoded protein is CASNARGGLAGAGELFF. The V call is TRBV6-1, the J call TRBJ2-2; 14 positions match TRBD2. The CDR3 is 17 residues long. CDR1 MNHNS and CDR2 SASEGT come from the germline V gene. V was pared by 7 bases and J by 6 bases, with 10 bases of the junction left unmatched.

J is TRBJ2-7 and V is TRBV6-2 or TRBV6-3, with D unresolved. CDR1 MNHEY and CDR2 SVGEGT come from the germline V gene. The CDR3 covers 12 residues. With 7 bases removed from V and 5 bases from J, the gap between germline ends came to 12 bases. The DNA of the CDR3 is TGTGCCAGCATGCCAGTAACCAACGAGCAGTACTTC. This sequence encodes CASMPVTNEQYF.

The gene calls are TRBV6-2 or TRBV6-3 and TRBJ2-7, with a possible D match to TRBD1 (6 bases). Germline CDR1 and CDR2: MNHEY and SVGEGT. The CDR3 sequence is 15 residues long. Trimming took off 5 bases at V and 5 bases at J, with 19 bases between the two ends. The CDR3 reads CASSEAGTGYHEQYF. For the CDR3, the DNA is TGTGCCAGCAGTGAAGCCGGTACAGGGTACCACGAGCAGTACTTC.

This clonotype has a count of ten or more. This rearrangement joins TRBV5-1 to TRBJ2-7, with D uncertain. V gave up 0 bases and J gave up 6 bases, with 19 bases separating them. This CDR3 is 16 amino acids long. In germline, CDR1 is SGHRS, CDR2 YFSETQ. In DNA form, the CDR3 reads TGCGCCAGCAGCTTGGAACAATCGGTCCGGGCGTCCGAGCAGTACTTC. This sequence encodes CASSLEQSVRASEQYF.

Regarding this clonotype: Only one base separates this from a far larger clonotype, so it likely reflects a read error. The chain uses TRBV6-5 and TRBJ1-2; D is possibly TRBD1 (6 bases). This CDR3 is 14 amino acids long. CDR1 is MNHEY and CDR2 is SVGAGI in the germline V gene. Trimming took off 7 bases at V and 5 bases at J, with 17 bases between the two ends. CDR3 protein: CASIHLQGRYGYTF. The CDR3 coding sequence is TGTGCCAGCATCCACCTACAGGGAAGATATGGCTACACCTTC.

J is TRBJ2-7 and V is TRBV6-2 or TRBV6-3; 7 nucleotides match TRBD1. CDR1 and CDR2 (germline): MNHEY, SVGEGT. The CDR3 is made up of 15 amino acids. The J segment lost 0 bases and the V segment lost 5 bases, leaving 7 bases of the junction unmatched. CDR3 nucleotide sequence: TGTGCCAGCAGTCTCACCGGGACAGTCTCCTACGAGCAGTACTTC. It specifies CASSLTGTVSYEQYF.

The rearrangement links TRBV7-2 to TRBJ2-7; the match to TRBD1 covers 7 bases. Trimming removed 3 bases from V and 11 bases from J; junction bases left unmatched: 7. The length of the CDR3 is 12 residues. Germline CDR1 is SGHTA and CDR2 is FQGNSA. The CDR3 protein is CASSFEDRLKYF. The CDR3 bases are TGTGCCAGCAGCTTCGAGGACAGGCTAAAGTACTTC.

Comments on this clonotype: This likely traces to a read error, being one base from a far larger clone. In nucleotides, the CDR3 is TGTGCCAGCAGTCTACCAACCTCGGGGTCCGCTAACTATGGCTACACCTTC. Translated, it gives CASSLPTSGSANYGYTF. V is TRBV6-4 and J is TRBJ1-2; D gene unclear. The V end lost 5 bases, the J end lost 0 bases, and 19 bases lay between the germline ends. The CDR3 covers 17 residues. Germline loops: CDR1 MRHNA, CDR2 SNTAGT.

At least ten counts were recorded for this clonotype. V usage is TRBV6-5 and J usage is TRBJ1-2; D is perhaps TRBD1 (5 bases). CDR1 and CDR2 from the germline V gene are MNHEY and SVGAGI. This CDR3 is built from 14 residues. Trimming left V 0 bases short and J 4 bases short, with 9 bases between. Here the CDR3 reads CASSYSQTAYGYTF. The DNA of the CDR3 is TGTGCCAGCAGTTACTCGCAGACAGCCTATGGCTACACCTTC.

By frequency in the sample, this clonotype is medium-sized. The chain employs TRBV12-3 or TRBV12-4 and TRBJ1-2; 8 nucleotides agree with TRBD1. This CDR3 region has 14 residues. The V segment lost 3 bases and the J segment 5 bases; nucleotides outside the gene matches: 5. The CDR3 DNA reads TGTGCCAGCAGTTTGGCAGGGGGCGAGTATGGCTACACCTTC. It yields the protein CASSLAGGEYGYTF.

This clonotype appeared many times. This rearrangement joins TRBV4-2 to TRBJ2-7; D is uncertain. The V end lost 1 base, the J end lost 1 base, and 8 bases lay between the germline ends. CDR1 and CDR2 (germline): LGHNA, YNFKEQ. This CDR3 region has 14 residues. The DNA of the CDR3 is TGTGCCAGCAGCCAAGTGGACGGTTCCTACGAGCAGTACTTC. Residues: CASSQVDGSYEQYF.

This chain connects TRBV12-3 or TRBV12-4 to TRBJ2-7, with D possibly matching TRBD2 (6 bases). CDR3 length: 16 amino acids. With 5 bases removed from V and 4 bases from J, the gap between germline ends came to 21 bases. The CDR3 spells CASSPGLPDLVYEQYF. Written as DNA, the CDR3 is TGTGCCAGCAGTCCGGGACTCCCCGATTTGGTGTACGAGCAGTACTTC.

For this clonotype: A single base is all that separates this from a far larger clone, so a read error is likely. The rearrangement uses TRBV24-1 and TRBJ1-5, with TRBD1 matching over 8 bases. CDR3 length: 15 amino acids. Germline loops: CDR1 KGHDR, CDR2 SFDVKD. The ends lost 6 bases at V and 2 bases at J; junction bases unmatched: 5. The CDR3 loop reads CATSIKQGGNQPQHF. Here the CDR3 DNA reads TGTGCCACCAGTATCAAACAGGGGGGCAATCAGCCCCAGCATTTT.

J is TRBJ1-2 and V is TRBV15; 8 nucleotides line up with TRBD1. CDR1 and CDR2 (germline): LNHNV, YYDKDF (reference sequence). The CDR3 spans 16 residues. V shed 5 bases and J 1 base; nucleotides not matched to a gene: 9. The CDR3 spells CATSGARTGLNYGYTF. The DNA for the CDR3 is TGTGCCACCAGCGGGGCAAGGACAGGGCTTAACTATGGCTACACCTTC.

This clonotype was seen only once. J is TRBJ2-3 and V is TRBV6-2 or TRBV6-3; D not resolved. The length of the CDR3 is 15 residues. The V and J ends lost 0 bases and 5 bases respectively, with 12 bases between them. Germline V gives CDR1 MNHEY, CDR2 SVGEGT. CDR3 sequence reads: CASSYSFRREDTQYF. CDR3 bases: TGTGCCAGCAGTTACTCGTTTAGAAGGGAAGATACGCAGTATTTT.

This clonotype is labeled as medium-sized. V and J are TRBV7-8 and TRBJ2-7; D not resolved. This CDR3 spans 14 amino acids. The V end lost 0 bases, the J end lost 3 bases, and 9 bases lay between the germline ends. Germline CDR1 and CDR2: SGHVS and FQNEAQ. The CDR3 sequence is CASSLAVRFYEQYF. In nucleotides, the CDR3 is TGTGCCAGCAGCTTAGCGGTGAGGTTCTACGAGCAGTACTTC.

A remark on this clonotype: A much larger clone differs by one base, so this may be a read error. The chain combines TRBV12-3 or TRBV12-4 with TRBJ2-4, with a possible D match to TRBD1 (5 bases). This CDR3 comprises 15 residues. The CDR3 reads CASILRGSTKNIKYF. CDR3 DNA sequence: TGTGCCAGCATTTTAAGGGGCTCGACCAAAAACATTAAGTACTTC.

This clonotype was seen repeatedly, ten times or more. This could be a read error, since a much larger clone is one nucleotide away. The genes are TRBV5-1 and TRBJ1-5; 7 bases are a match to TRBD1. This CDR3 is built from 15 residues. V lost 1 base and J lost 2; bases outside the gene matches: 3. From germline, CDR1 is SGHRS and CDR2 YFSETQ. The CDR3 DNA reads as TGCGCCAGCAGCTTGAGGGGGACAGGCAATCAGCCCCAGCATTTT. The encoded protein is CASSLRGTGNQPQHF.

Comments on this clonotype: A read error may account for a junction end that differs from germline. Here the CDR3 DNA reads TGTGCCAGCAGTTCGACAGGGGGCATTGCCTACGAGCACTACTTC. Amino acid sequence: CASSSTGGIAYEHYF. This chain connects TRBV6-9 to TRBJ2-7, with 10 bases aligning to TRBD1. From germline, CDR1 is MNHGY and CDR2 SVAAGI. This CDR3 is 15 amino acids long.

The sample holds many counts of this clonotype. The chain employs TRBV19 and TRBJ2-6; D perhaps matches TRBD2 (5 bases). The CDR3 length is 16 residues. Germline loops: CDR1 LNHDA, CDR2 SQIVND (reference sequence). V was cut by 7 bases and J by 0 bases, with 13 bases left in between. The CDR3 here is CASTPRGSSGANVLTF. CDR3 DNA: TGTGCCAGTACTCCACGTGGGAGCTCTGGGGCCAACGTCCTGACTTTC.